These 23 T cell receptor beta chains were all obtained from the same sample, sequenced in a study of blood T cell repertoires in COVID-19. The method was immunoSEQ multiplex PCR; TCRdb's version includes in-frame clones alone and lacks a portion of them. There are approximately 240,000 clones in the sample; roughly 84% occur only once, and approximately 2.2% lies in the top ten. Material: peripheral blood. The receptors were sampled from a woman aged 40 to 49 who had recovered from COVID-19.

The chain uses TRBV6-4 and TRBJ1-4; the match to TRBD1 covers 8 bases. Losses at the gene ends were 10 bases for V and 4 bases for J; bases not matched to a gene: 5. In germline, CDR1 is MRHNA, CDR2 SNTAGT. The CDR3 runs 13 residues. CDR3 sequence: CATRGRGNEKLFF. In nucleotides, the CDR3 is TGTGCCACCAGGGGGCGCGGTAATGAAAAACTGTTTTTT.

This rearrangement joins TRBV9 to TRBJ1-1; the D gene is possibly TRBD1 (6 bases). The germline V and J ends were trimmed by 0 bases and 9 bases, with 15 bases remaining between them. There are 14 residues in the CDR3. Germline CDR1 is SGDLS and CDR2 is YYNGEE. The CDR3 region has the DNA TGTGCCAGCAGCGTAGATGATTCCGGACAGCAAGCTTTCTTT. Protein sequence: CASSVDDSGQQAFF.

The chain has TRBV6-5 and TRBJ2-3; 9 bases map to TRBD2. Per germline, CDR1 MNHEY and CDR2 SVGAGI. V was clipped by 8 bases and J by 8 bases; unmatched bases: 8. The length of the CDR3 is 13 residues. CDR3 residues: CASGAGGSSTQYF. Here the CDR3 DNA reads TGTGCCAGCGGGGCGGGAGGGTCCTCTACGCAGTATTTT.

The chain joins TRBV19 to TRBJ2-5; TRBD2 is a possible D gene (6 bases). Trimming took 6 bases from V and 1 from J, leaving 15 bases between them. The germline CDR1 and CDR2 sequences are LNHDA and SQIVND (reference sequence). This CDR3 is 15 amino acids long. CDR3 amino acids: CASSGGPSLQETQYF. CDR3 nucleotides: TGTGCCAGTAGCGGAGGGCCTTCCCTCCAAGAGACCCAGTACTTC.

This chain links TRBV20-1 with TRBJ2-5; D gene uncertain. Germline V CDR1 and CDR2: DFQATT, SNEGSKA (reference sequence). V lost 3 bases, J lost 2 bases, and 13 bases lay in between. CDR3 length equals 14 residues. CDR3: CSASAPVEQETQYF. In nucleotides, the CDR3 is TGCAGTGCTAGTGCACCGGTAGAACAAGAGACCCAGTACTTC.

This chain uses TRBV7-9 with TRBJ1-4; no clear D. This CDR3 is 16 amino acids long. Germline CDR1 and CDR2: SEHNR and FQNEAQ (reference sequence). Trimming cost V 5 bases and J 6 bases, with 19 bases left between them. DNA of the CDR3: TGTGCCAGCAGCCAGTTCCACGGGAGCTCCCATGAAAAACTGTTTTTT. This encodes CASSQFHGSSHEKLFF.

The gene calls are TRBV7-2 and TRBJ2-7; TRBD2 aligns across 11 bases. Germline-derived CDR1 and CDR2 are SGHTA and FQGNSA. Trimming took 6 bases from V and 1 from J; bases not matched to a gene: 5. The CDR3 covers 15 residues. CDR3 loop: CASRKTSGASYEQYF. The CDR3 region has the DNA TGTGCCAGCAGAAAGACTAGCGGGGCATCCTACGAGCAGTACTTC.

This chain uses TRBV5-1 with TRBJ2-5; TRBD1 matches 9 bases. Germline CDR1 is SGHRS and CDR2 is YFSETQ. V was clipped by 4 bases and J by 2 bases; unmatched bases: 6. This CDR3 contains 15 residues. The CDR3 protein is CASSTGTGLQETQYF. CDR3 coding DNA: TGCGCCAGCAGCACCGGGACAGGGCTTCAAGAGACCCAGTACTTC.

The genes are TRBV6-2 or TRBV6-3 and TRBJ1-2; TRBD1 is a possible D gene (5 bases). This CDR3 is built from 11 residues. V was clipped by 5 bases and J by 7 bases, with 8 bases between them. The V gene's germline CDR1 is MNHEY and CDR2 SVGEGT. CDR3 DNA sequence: TGTGCCAGCAGTGGGGGGATTGGCTACACCTTC. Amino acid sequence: CASSGGIGYTF.

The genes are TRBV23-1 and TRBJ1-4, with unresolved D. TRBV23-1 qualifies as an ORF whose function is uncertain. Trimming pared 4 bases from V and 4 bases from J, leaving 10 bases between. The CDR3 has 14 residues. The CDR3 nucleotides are TGCGCCAGCAGTCGAGGCAGCCTTAATGAAAAACTGTTTTTT. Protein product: CASSRGSLNEKLFF.

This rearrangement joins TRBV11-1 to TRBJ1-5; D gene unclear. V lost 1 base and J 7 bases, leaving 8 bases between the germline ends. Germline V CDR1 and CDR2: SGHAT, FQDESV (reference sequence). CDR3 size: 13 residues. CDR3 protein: CASSLDGGQPQHF. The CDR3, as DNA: TGTGCCAGCAGCTTAGACGGCGGCCAGCCCCAGCATTTT.

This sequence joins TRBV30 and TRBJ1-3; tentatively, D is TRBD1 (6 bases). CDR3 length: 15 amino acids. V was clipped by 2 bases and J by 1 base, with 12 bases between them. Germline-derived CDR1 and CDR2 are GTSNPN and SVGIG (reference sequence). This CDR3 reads CAWSFLGASGNTIYF. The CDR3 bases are TGTGCCTGGAGTTTCCTGGGGGCGTCTGGAAACACCATATATTTT.

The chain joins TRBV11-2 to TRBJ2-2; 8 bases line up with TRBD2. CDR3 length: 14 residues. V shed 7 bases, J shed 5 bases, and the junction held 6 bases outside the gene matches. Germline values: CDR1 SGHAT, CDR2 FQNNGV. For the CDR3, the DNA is TGTGCCAGCACCGGGACTAGTATAACCGGGGAGCTGTTTTTT. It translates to CASTGTSITGELFF.

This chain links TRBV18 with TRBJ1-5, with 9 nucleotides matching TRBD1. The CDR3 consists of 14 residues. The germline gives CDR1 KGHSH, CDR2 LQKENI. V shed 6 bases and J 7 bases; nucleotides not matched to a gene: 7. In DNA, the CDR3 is TGTGCCAGCTCGTACGGGACAGGGTCCCAGCCCCAGCATTTT. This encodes CASSYGTGSQPQHF.

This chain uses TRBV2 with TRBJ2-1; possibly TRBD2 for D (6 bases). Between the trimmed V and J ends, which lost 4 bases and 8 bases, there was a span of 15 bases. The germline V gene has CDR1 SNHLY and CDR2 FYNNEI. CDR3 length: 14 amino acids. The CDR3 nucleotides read TGTGCCAGCAGTGGGGGGGTATTGGCATATGAGCAGTTCTTC. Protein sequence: CASSGGVLAYEQFF.

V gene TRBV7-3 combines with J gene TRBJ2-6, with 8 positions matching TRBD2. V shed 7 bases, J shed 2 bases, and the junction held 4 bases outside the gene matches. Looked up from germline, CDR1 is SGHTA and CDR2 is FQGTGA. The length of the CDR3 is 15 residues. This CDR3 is CASTPGGAGANVLTF. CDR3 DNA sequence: TGTGCCAGCACCCCGGGGGGGGCTGGGGCCAACGTCCTGACTTTC.

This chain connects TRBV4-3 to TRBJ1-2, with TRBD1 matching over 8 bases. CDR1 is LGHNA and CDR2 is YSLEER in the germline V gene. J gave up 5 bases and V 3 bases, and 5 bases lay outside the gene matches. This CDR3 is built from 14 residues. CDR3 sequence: CASSQDRARYGYTF. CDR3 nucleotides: TGCGCCAGCAGCCAGGACAGGGCGCGGTATGGCTACACCTTC.

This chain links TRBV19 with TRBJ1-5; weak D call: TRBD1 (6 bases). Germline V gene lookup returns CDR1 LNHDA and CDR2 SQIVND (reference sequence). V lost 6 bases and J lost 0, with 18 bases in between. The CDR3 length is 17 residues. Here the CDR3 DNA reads TGTGCCAGTAGCCCAGGCATGGGGGCCAATAGCAATCAGCCCCAGCATTTT. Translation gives CASSPGMGANSNQPQHF. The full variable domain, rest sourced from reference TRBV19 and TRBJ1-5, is DGGITQSPKYLFRKEGQNVTLSCEQNLNHDAMYWYRQDPGQGLRLIYYSQIVNDFQKGDIAEGYSVSREKKESFPLTVTSAQKNPTAFYLCASSPGMGANSNQPQHFGDGTRLSIL.

The CDR3 spells CATSDGANYGYTF. In nucleotides, the CDR3 is TGTGCCACCAGTGACGGAGCTAACTATGGCTACACCTTC. The genes are TRBV24-1 and TRBJ1-2; unclear D gene. V gave up 4 bases and J gave up 0 bases, with 5 bases separating them. The length of the CDR3 is 13 residues. CDR1 is KGHDR and CDR2 is SFDVKD in the germline V gene.

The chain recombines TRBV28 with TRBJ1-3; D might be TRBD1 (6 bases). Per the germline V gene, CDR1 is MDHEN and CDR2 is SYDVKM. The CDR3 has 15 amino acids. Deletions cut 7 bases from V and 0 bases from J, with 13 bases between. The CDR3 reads CASTLTGFSGNTIYF. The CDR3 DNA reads TGTGCCAGCACCCTGACAGGTTTCTCTGGAAACACCATATATTTT. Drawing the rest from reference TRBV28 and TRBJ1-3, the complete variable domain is DVKVTQSSRYLVKRTGEKVFLECVQDMDHENMFWYRQDPGLGLRLIYFSYDVKMKEKGDIPEGYSVSREKKERFSLILESASTNQTSMYLCASTLTGFSGNTIYFGEGSWLTVV.

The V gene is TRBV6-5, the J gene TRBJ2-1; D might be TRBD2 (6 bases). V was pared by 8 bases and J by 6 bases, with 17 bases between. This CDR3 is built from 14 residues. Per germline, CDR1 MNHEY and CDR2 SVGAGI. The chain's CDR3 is CASFYGGIRNEQFF. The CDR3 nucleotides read TGTGCCAGCTTCTACGGAGGGATACGCAATGAGCAGTTCTTC.

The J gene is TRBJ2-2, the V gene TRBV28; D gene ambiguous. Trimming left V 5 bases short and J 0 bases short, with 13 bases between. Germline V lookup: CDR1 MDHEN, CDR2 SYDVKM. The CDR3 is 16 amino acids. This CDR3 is CASSTTAATNTGELFF. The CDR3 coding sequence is TGTGCCAGCAGTACTACGGCAGCGACGAACACCGGGGAGCTGTTTTTT.

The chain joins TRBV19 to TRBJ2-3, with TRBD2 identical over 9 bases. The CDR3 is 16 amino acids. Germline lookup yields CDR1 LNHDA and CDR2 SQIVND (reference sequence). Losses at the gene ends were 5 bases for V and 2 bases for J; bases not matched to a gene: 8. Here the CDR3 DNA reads TGTGCCAGTAGTGATATAGCGGGAGCGCACACAGATACGCAGTATTTT. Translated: CASSDIAGAHTDTQYF.